Listed below are T cell receptor beta chains from one sample, sequenced in a study of shared clonotypes between healthy human individuals. Sequencing was performed with immunoSEQ multiplex PCR; in TCRdb, only in-frame clones are kept and a portion is missing. In the table there are about 2.2 million clones, roughly 91% of which are singletons. The sample comprised naive CD8+ T cells from PBMCs. Every receptor here comes from a man younger than 35 in good health. Some clones in this sample may be carry-over from other donors' samples. Both conserved end residues are part of each CDR3. The order of the fields is J gene, V gene, CDR3 protein.

J gene: TRBJ2-1; V gene: TRBV27; CDR3 protein: CASSVAGSSYNEQFF
J gene: TRBJ1-2; V gene: TRBV7-9; CDR3 protein: CASSRIDNYGYTF
J gene: TRBJ2-7; V gene: TRBV6-1; CDR3 protein: CASSDGHSYEQYF
J gene: TRBJ2-7; V gene: TRBV21-1; CDR3 protein: CASGPHRDRYEQYF
J gene: TRBJ1-2; V gene: TRBV12-1; CDR3 protein: CASSRGLWGTDYGYTF
J gene: TRBJ1-5; V gene: TRBV9; CDR3 protein: CASSVEGASNQPQHF
J gene: TRBJ1-1; V gene: TRBV27; CDR3 protein: CASSSRTAMNTEAFF
J gene: TRBJ2-7; V gene: TRBV15; CDR3 protein: CATSALHHEQYF
J gene: TRBJ2-3; V gene: TRBV28; CDR3 protein: CASSTGTEMLKDTQYF
J gene: TRBJ1-3; V gene: TRBV2; CDR3 protein: CASSGDSRNSGNTIYF
J gene: TRBJ1-1; V gene: TRBV27; CDR3 protein: CASSLALGAEAFF
J gene: TRBJ1-2; V gene: TRBV19; CDR3 protein: CASSILDPVQTYTF
J gene: TRBJ2-1; V gene: TRBV6-5; CDR3 protein: CASSSSSGEPNEQFF
J gene: TRBJ2-5; V gene: TRBV11-3; CDR3 protein: CASSTWTSGMETQYF
J gene: TRBJ2-4; V gene: TRBV29-1; CDR3 protein: CSAGGGDKNIQYF
J gene: TRBJ2-3; V gene: TRBV11-2; CDR3 protein: CASSLVGLGSTDTQYF
J gene: TRBJ2-2; V gene: TRBV5-1; CDR3 protein: CASSFDWSWGSTGELFF
J gene: TRBJ2-3; V gene: TRBV23-1; CDR3 protein: CASSQSLLMGGWVDTQYF
J gene: TRBJ2-2; V gene: TRBV27; CDR3 protein: CASSLLSVGTSGTSGELFF
J gene: TRBJ2-2; V gene: TRBV7-6; CDR3 protein: CASSLRRQGVSGELFF
J gene: TRBJ2-7; V gene: TRBV5-6; CDR3 protein: CASSLLNEQYF
J gene: TRBJ2-1; V gene: TRBV5-1; CDR3 protein: CASSFQVNEQFF
J gene: TRBJ1-2; V gene: TRBV7-9; CDR3 protein: CASSRAGPNYGYTF
J gene: TRBJ2-7; V gene: TRBV7-9; CDR3 protein: CASTGLAPEQYF
J gene: TRBJ2-1; V gene: TRBV10-1; CDR3 protein: CASSGSTAHHEQFF
J gene: TRBJ2-5; V gene: TRBV11-2; CDR3 protein: CASSLVGGLAYQETQYF